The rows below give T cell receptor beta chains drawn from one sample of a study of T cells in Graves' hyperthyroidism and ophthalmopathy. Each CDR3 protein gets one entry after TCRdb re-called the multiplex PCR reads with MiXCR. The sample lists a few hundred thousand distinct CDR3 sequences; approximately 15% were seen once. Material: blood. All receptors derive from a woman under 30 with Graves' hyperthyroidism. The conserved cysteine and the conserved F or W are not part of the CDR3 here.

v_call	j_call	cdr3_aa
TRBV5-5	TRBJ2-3	ASSFGDRTDTQY
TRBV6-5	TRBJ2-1	ASSYSKASGSDEQF
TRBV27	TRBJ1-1	ASSRTGFQGTEAF
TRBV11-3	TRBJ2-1	ATKDRGNYNEQF
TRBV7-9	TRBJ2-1	ASSPPSGSSSYNEQF
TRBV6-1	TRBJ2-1	ASRAGASGYNEQF
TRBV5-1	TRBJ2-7	ASSPLGGVGKKVSSYEQY
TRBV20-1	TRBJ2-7	SAPPARLAQGFEQY
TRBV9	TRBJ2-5	ASSDSGMRETRY
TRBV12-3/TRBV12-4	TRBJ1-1	ASSLISGLEAF
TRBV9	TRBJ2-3	ASSVGTGTPLDTQY
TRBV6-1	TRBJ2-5	ASSESPGSSGRKTQY
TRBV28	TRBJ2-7	ATSLPDILGTYEQY
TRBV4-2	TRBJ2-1	ASSQDGTVSYNEQF
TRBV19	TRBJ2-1	ASSMGSSGFDEQF
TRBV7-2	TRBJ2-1	ASSLVPYNEQF